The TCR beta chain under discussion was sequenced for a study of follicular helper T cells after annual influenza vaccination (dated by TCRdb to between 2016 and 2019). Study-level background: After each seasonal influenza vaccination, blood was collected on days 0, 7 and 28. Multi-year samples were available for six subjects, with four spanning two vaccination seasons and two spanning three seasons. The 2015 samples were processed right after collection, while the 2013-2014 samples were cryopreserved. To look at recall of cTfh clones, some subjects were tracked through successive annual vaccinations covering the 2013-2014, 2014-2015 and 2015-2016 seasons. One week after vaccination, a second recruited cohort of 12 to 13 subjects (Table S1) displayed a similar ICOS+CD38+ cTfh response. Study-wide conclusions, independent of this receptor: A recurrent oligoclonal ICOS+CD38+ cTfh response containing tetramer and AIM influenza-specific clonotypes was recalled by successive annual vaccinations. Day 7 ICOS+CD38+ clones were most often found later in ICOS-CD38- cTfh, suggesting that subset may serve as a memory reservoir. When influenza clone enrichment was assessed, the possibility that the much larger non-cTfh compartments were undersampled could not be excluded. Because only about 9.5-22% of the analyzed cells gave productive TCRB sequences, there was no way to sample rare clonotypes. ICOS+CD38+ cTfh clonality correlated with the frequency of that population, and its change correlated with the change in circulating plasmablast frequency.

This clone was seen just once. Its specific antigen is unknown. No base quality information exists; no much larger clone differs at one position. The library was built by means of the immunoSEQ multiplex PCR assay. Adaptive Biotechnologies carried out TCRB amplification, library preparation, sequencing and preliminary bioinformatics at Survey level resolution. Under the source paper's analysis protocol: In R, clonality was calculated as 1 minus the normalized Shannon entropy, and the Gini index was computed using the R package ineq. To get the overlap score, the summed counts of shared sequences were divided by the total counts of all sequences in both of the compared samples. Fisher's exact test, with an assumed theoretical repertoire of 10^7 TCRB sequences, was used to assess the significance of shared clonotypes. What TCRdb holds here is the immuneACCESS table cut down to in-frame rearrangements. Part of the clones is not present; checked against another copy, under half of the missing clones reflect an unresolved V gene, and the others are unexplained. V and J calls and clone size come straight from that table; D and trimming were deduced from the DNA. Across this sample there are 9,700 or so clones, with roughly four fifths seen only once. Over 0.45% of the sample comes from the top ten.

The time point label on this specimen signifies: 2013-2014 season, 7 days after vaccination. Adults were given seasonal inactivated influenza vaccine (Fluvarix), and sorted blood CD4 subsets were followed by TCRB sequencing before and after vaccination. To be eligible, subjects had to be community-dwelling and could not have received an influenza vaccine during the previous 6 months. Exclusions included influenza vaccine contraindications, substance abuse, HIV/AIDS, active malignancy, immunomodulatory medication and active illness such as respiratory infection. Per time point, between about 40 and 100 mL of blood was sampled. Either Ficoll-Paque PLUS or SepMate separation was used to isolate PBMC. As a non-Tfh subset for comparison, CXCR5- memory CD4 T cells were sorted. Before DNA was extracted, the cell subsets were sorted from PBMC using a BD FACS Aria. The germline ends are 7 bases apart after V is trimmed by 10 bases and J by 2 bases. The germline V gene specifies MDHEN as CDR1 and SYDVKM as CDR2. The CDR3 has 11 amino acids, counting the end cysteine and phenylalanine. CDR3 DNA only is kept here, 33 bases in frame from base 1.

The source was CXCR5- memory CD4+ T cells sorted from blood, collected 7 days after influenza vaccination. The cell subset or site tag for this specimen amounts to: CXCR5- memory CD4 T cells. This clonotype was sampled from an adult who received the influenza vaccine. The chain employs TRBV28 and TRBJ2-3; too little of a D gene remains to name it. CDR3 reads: CAIYDTDTQYF. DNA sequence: TGTGCCATCTACGACACAGATACGCAGTATTTT.